The TCR beta chain under discussion was sequenced for a study of shared clonotypes between healthy human individuals. About the research overall: CD4 naive cells filled three plates per donor, CD4 memory three, CD8 naive two and CD8 memory one.

The ends lost 7 bases at V and 2 bases at J; junction bases unmatched: 7. The CDR3 contains 14 residues. The germline CDR1 and CDR2 sequences are LNHNV and YYDKDF (reference sequence). Each replicate PCR on the sorted subsets used roughly 190 ng DNA (roughly 27,000 T cell genomes). TCRdb's copy holds only in-frame clones and misses some; the assay was immunoSEQ multiplex PCR. Seen here are some 2.1 million clones, 85% to 95% observed once, and the top ten hold 0.13%. CD45RA+ naive and CD45RA-negative memory subsets were separated from CD4+ cells. The chain couples TRBV15 to TRBJ2-7; TRBD2 agrees at 8 bases. The source is a man between 18 and 35 years old in good health. Sequenced input: naive CD4+ T cells sorted from blood. Subset indicated: CD45RA+ positively selected. The CDR3: CATTHEAGAYEQYF. DNA of the CDR3: TGTGCCACCACTCACGAAGCGGGAGCCTACGAGCAGTACTTC.